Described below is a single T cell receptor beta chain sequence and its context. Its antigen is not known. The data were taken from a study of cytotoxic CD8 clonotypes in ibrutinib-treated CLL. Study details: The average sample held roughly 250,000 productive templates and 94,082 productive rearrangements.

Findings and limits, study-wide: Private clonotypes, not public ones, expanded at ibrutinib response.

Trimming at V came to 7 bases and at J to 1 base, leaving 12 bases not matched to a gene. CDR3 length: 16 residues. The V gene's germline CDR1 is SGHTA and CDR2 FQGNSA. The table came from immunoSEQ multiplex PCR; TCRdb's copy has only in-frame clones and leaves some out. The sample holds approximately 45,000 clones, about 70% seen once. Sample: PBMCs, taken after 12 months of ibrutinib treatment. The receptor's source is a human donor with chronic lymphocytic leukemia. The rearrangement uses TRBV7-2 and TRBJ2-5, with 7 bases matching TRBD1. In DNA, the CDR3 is TGTGCCAGCAACGCCGCGCCAGGGACAGTCCAAGAGACCCAGTACTTC. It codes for CASNAAPGTVQETQYF.